This TCR beta chain emerged from a study of read filtering for tumor transcriptome and immune sequencing. Study details: 8 patients were R-ISS I, 16 were R-ISS II, over 5 were R-ISS III. After DNase treatment, RNA was made into whole-transcriptome libraries.

This library used roughly 430 ng RNA and molecular barcoded adaptors spanning alpha/delta and beta/gamma chains. MiXCR, applied by TCRdb to the reads, yields one record per CDR3 protein. The sample holds around 130,000 distinct CDR3 sequences, around 14% seen once. Looked up from germline, CDR1 is SGDLS and CDR2 is YYNGEE. V was shortened by 1 base and J by 12 bases, with 11 bases between the two germline ends. This CDR3 is 13 amino acids long. This clonotype came up many times. Its target is not known. Study-level findings and limits: The sorted CD138-negative fraction was a mixed bone marrow immune population, not purified T cells.

Sequenced input: a population of CD138-negative cells sorted from bone marrow. This sequence joins TRBV9 and TRBJ1-6; D is uncertain. The source is a donor over 35 with multiple myeloma. The CDR3 sequence is CASSVSPSEPLHF. The DNA for the CDR3 is TGTGCCAGCAGCGTATCACCATCCGAACCCCTCCACTTT. Full variable domain (rest looked up from reference TRBV9 and TRBJ1-6): DSGVTQTPKHLITATGQRVTLRCSPRSGDLSVYWYQQSLDQGLQFLIQYYNGEERAKGNILERFSAQQFPDLHSELNLSSLELGDSALYFCASSVSPSEPLHFGNGTRLTVT.